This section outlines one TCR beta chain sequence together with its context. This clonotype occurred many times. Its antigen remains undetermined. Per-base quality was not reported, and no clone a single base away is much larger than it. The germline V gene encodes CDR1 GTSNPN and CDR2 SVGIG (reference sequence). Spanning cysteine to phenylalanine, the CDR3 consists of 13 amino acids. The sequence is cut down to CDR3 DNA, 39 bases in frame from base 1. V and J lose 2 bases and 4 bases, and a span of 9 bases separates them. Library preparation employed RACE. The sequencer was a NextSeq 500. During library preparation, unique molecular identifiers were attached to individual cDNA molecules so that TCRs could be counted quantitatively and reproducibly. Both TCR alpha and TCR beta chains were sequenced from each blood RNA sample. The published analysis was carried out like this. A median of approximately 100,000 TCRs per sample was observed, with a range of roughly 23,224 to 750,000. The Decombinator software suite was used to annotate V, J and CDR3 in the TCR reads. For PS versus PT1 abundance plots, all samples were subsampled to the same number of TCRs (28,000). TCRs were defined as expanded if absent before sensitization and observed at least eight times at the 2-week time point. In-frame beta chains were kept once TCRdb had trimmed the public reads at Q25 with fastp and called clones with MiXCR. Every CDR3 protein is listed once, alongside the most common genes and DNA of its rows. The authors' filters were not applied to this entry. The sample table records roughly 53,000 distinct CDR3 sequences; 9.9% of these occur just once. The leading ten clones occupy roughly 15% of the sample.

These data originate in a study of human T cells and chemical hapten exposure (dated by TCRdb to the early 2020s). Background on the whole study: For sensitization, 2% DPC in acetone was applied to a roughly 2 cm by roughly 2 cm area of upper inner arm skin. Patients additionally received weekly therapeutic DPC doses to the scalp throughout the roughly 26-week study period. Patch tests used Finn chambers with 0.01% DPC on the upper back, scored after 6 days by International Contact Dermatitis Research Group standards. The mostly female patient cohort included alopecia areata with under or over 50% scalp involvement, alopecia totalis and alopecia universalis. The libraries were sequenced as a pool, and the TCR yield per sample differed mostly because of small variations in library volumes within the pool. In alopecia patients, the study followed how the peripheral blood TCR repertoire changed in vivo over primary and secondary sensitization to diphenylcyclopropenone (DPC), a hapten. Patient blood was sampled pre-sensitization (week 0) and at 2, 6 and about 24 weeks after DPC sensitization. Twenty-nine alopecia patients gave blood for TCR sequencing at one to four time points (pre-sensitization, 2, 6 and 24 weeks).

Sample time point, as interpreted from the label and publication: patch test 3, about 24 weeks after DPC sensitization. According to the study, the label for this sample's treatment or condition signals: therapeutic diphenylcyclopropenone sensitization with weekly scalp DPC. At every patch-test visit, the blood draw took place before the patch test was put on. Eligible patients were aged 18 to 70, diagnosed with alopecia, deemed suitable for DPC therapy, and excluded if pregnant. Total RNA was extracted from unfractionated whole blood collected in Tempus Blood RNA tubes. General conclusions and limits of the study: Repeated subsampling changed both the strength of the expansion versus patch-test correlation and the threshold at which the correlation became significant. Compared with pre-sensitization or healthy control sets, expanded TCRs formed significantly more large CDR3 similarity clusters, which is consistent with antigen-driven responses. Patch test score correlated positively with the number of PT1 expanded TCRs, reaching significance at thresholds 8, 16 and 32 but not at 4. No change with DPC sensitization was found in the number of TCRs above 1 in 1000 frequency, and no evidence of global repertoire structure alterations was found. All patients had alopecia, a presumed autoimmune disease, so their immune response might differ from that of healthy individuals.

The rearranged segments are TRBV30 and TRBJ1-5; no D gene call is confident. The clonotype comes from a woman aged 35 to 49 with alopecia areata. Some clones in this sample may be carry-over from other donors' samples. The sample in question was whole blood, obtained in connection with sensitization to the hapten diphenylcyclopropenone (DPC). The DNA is TGTGCCTGGAGTCACGGACGGAATCAGCCCCAGCATTTT. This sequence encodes CAWSHGRNQPQHF.